The 11 T cell receptor beta chains in this list originate from one sample, sequenced in a study of T cells in Graves' hyperthyroidism and ophthalmopathy. The source material, RNA transcripts, was used to amplify TCR beta CDR3 regions. TCR CDR3 regions were first amplified by RT-PCR with HTBI primers. TCRdb reanalysed the multiplex PCR reads using MiXCR and keeps one entry per CDR3 protein. This table holds over 700,000 distinct CDR3 sequences, about 19% found once. Sequencing was performed on blood. The source of these receptors is a woman aged 50 to 60 with Graves' hyperthyroidism that later progressed to Graves' ophthalmopathy.

This chain joins TRBV5-1 and TRBJ2-6, with D perhaps TRBD1 or TRBD2 (5 bases each). The V end lost 0 bases, the J end lost 2 bases, and 9 bases lay between the germline ends. CDR3 length: 16 amino acids. Germline V gene data show CDR1 as SGHRS and CDR2 as YFSETQ. CDR3 in amino acids: CASSLASRAGANVLTF. For the CDR3, the DNA is TGCGCCAGCAGCTTGGCTAGCAGGGCTGGGGCCAACGTCCTGACTTTC.

This clonotype appeared a few times. The J gene is TRBJ1-5, the V gene TRBV19, with 9 bases lining up with TRBD1. CDR3 length: 15 amino acids. V dropped 6 bases and J dropped 3; count of bases not matched to a gene: 6. The germline gives CDR1 LNHDA, CDR2 SQIVND (reference sequence). Here the CDR3 reads CASSRGTGPNQPQHF. The CDR3 nucleotides read TGTGCCAGTAGCAGGGGGACAGGGCCCAATCAGCCCCAGCATTTT.

The V gene is TRBV18, the J gene TRBJ1-5; D unclear. The CDR3 length is 15 residues. Germline V lookup: CDR1 KGHSH, CDR2 LQKENI. The V gene lost 3 bases and the J gene lost 2 bases, with 11 bases spanning the gap. The CDR3 nucleotides are TGTGCCAGCTCACCTACTATCGGTGGCAATCAGCCCCAGCATTTT. Its protein is CASSPTIGGNQPQHF.

This clonotype has a count of ten or more. The chain joins TRBV7-3 to TRBJ1-1; no reliable D call. This CDR3 region has 15 residues. Per germline, CDR1 SGHTA and CDR2 FQGTGA. V was pared by 1 base and J by 1 base, with 10 bases between. CDR3 DNA: TGTGCCAGCAGCTTAATAGGCGGGTCGAACACTGAAGCTTTCTTT. This sequence encodes CASSLIGGSNTEAFF.

V gene TRBV5-1 combines with J gene TRBJ1-6; a weak D match, TRBD1 (5 bases). Germline values: CDR1 SGHRS, CDR2 YFSETQ. V gave up 4 bases and J gave up 13 bases, with 21 bases separating them. The CDR3 runs to 15 residues. CDR3 residues: CASSPAGTGDLPLHF. The CDR3 coding sequence is TGCGCCAGCAGCCCGGCGGGGACGGGGGACCTCCCCCTCCACTTT.

This clonotype was counted a few times. This chain links TRBV6-1 with TRBJ1-1; 8 bases map to TRBD1. The germline V gene encodes CDR1 MNHNS and CDR2 SASEGT. The V and J ends lost 0 bases and 4 bases, in that order; junction bases with no gene match: 7. The CDR3 is made up of 16 amino acids. In DNA, the CDR3 is TGTGCCAGCAGTGAAGCCGGACAGGGAAGGGGCACTGAAGCTTTCTTT. Protein sequence: CASSEAGQGRGTEAFF.

The chain couples TRBV20-1 to TRBJ1-4; TRBD1 is a possible D gene (6 bases). The CDR3 is made up of 15 amino acids. V dropped 0 bases and J dropped 7 bases, with 15 bases sitting between them. Germline V gives CDR1 DFQATT, CDR2 SNEGSKA (reference sequence). This CDR3 is CSARDPEGEGEKLFF. The CDR3 nucleotides are TGCAGTGCTAGAGACCCCGAGGGGGAGGGTGAAAAACTGTTTTTT.

CDR3 protein: CASSLGQGAHNGYTF. Here the CDR3 DNA reads TGCGCCAGCAGCTTGGGACAGGGGGCCCATAATGGCTACACCTTC. The chain joins TRBV5-1 to TRBJ1-2; 10 nucleotides align to TRBD1. The CDR3 consists of 15 residues. Looked up from germline, CDR1 is SGHRS and CDR2 is YFSETQ. V lost 0 bases and J lost 6; bases outside the gene matches: 5.

The table lists this clonotype with many counts. V is TRBV27 and J is TRBJ2-1; 12 nucleotides match TRBD2. Germline V gene lookup returns CDR1 MNHEY and CDR2 SMNVEV (reference sequence). This CDR3 has 18 residues. The ends lost 6 bases at V and 7 bases at J; junction bases unmatched: 16. DNA of the CDR3: TGTGCCAGCAGCCCTACCCTGTCTAGCGGGGGGGCCTCGAATGAGCAGTTCTTC. This translates into CASSPTLSSGGASNEQFF.

The chain carries TRBV4-2 and TRBJ2-2, with D possibly matching TRBD2 (6 bases). The germline V gene encodes CDR1 LGHNA and CDR2 YNFKEQ. Trimming pared 4 bases from V and 1 base from J, leaving 13 bases between. The CDR3 runs 16 residues. CDR3 residues: CASSPMDGGNTGELFF. The CDR3 DNA sequence: TGTGCCAGCAGCCCCATGGACGGGGGGAACACCGGGGAGCTGTTTTTT.

This clonotype has only a few counts. This may stem from a read error, because a much larger clone lies one nucleotide away. A read error is likely, as this CDR3 ends without the conserved phenylalanine or tryptophan. The gene calls are TRBV5-1 and TRBJ1-1, with D maybe TRBD1 (6 bases). This CDR3 contains 13 residues. V lost 8 bases and J 2 bases, leaving 13 bases between the germline ends. The germline V gene encodes CDR1 SGHRS and CDR2 YFSETQ. As DNA, the CDR3 is TGCGCCAGGATGGACAGCCCTAACACTGAAGCTTTCCTT. This sequence encodes CARMDSPNTEAFL.